The T cell receptor (beta chain) described here comes from a study of CD8 T cells in Susac syndrome. General study findings and limits: Regarding the TCR sequencing and HLA analysis, the study admitted that a relatively small number of individuals were involved.

Through negative isolation, CD4+ and CD8+ T cells were obtained, while TEMRA cells were enriched using FACS. Random hexamers served to reverse transcribe about 0.5 to 1 ug RNA. TCRdb recomputed calls from the immunoSEQ multiplex PCR reads with MiXCR, one row per CDR3 protein. The sample yields around 150,000 distinct CDR3 sequences, 95% seen once. As concerns this clonotype: Its antigen is not identified.

The source is a human donor with multiple sclerosis. The sequenced sample was CD4+ T cells from PBMCs.

The CDR3 loop reads CSVDDRPFYGYTF. CDR3 bases: TGCAGCGTTGACGACAGGCCCTTCTATGGCTACACCTTC. The chain carries TRBV29-1 and TRBJ1-2; possible D gene TRBD1, 6 bases. The CDR3 has 13 residues. Germline values: CDR1 SQVTM, CDR2 ANQGSEA. Trimming removed 3 bases at V and 4 bases at J, with 12 bases between.